A selection of T cell receptor beta chains follows, all from one sample in a study of blood T cell repertoires in COVID-19. The data were produced by immunoSEQ multiplex PCR, yet TCRdb's version contains in-frame clones alone and is incomplete. The sample contains around 300,000 clones, roughly 85% of which appear only once. The sequenced sample consisted of PBMCs or T cells enriched from blood (not recorded which). These receptor sequences come from a woman in her forties or fifties who had recovered from COVID-19. CDR3s include the opening cysteine and the closing phenylalanine or tryptophan. The D gene is left open where the match is weak. Clone size is given for some rows only: seen once, a few or many times, or a class if the clone is expanded.

>TRBJ1-1|TRBD1|NA|TRBV7-9
TGTGCCAGCAGCTTAGCCTACAGGGGGCGCGGCACTGAAGCTTTCTTT
CASSLAYRGRGTEAFF
>TRBJ1-2|TRBD1|once|TRBV7-2
TGTGCCAGCAGCTCGGACAGGTACTATGGCTACACCTTC
CASSSDRYYGYTF
>TRBJ2-1|NA|NA|TRBV5-1
TGCGCCAGCAGCTTGGAACGGTCAGGCCGCGGGAATGAGCAGTTCTTC
CASSLERSGRGNEQFF
>TRBJ1-1|NA|NA|TRBV28
TGTGCCAGCAGTTTAATGCGGGCGGTGAACACTGAAGCTTTCTTT
CASSLMRAVNTEAFF
>TRBJ2-2|NA|NA|TRBV11-2
TGTGCCAGCAGCTTAACCCCCGGGGCCGGGGAGCTGTTTTTT
CASSLTPGAGELFF
>TRBJ2-7|TRBD2|NA|TRBV18
TGTGCCAGCTCACCACCGCCTAGCGGGATAAGGGAGCAGTACTTC
CASSPPPSGIREQYF
>TRBJ2-1|TRBD2|NA|TRBV14
TGTGCCAGCAGCGGGGGACTAGCGGGAGTCGAGGAGCAGTTCTTC
CASSGGLAGVEEQFF
>TRBJ2-7|NA|NA|TRBV19
TGTGCCAGTAGTTCCCCCCTTTTGGAGCCCTACGAGCAGTACTTC
CASSSPLLEPYEQYF
>TRBJ1-2|NA|NA|TRBV5-1
TGCGCCAGCAGCTTCAACAGCAGAGGCTACACCTTC
CASSFNSRGYTF
>TRBJ1-2|NA|NA|TRBV3-1/TRBV3-2
TGTGCCAGCAGCCAAGATAGTTCGGCAGGGAACTATGGCTACACCTTC
CASSQDSSAGNYGYTF
>TRBJ1-5|TRBD1|NA|TRBV19
TGTGCCAGTAGTTCGCCCAGGGGGCAGGGCAATCAGCCCCAGCATTTT
CASSSPRGQGNQPQHF
>TRBJ2-5|NA|NA|TRBV28
TGTGCCAGCAGTTCTGGTGGGGGTGTAGGGGGGGGGAGAGAGACCCAGTACTTC
CASSSGGGVGGGRETQYF
>TRBJ2-2|TRBD1|NA|TRBV19
TGTGCCACTCAACAGGGGGCGCGGTTCAGCGGGGAGCTGTTTTTT
CATQQGARFSGELFF
>TRBJ2-7|NA|NA|TRBV29-1
TGCAGCGCCCACCGGGGGAACGAGCAGTACTTC
CSAHRGNEQYF
>TRBJ2-3|NA|NA|TRBV2
TGTGCCAGCGTCTTAGAAGGGGTCGGCACAGATACGCAGTATTTT
CASVLEGVGTDTQYF
>TRBJ1-1|NA|NA|TRBV30
TGTGCCTGGAGTACGGGTCGGACTGAAGCTTTCTTT
CAWSTGRTEAFF
>TRBJ2-7|NA|NA|TRBV6-2/TRBV6-3
TGTGCCAGCAGTTACTACCGAGCGTACGAGCAGTACTTC
CASSYYRAYEQYF
>TRBJ2-1|TRBD1|NA|TRBV5-5
TGTGCCAGCAGCTTATCCCGGGACAGGGGGCGGAATGAGCAGTTCTTC
CASSLSRDRGRNEQFF
>TRBJ2-5|NA|NA|TRBV29-1
TGCAGCGTTGAGGGGGCTGACGAGACCCAGTACTTC
CSVEGADETQYF
>TRBJ2-5|NA|NA|TRBV28
TGTGCCAGCAGTTCCCGCAGGCACCAAGAGACCCAGTACTTC
CASSSRRHQETQYF
>TRBJ2-1|NA|few|TRBV11-3
TGTGCCAGCAGCTTAGGTGGGGGGGCGCAGGATGAGCAGTTCTTC
CASSLGGGAQDEQFF
>TRBJ1-2|TRBD1|NA|TRBV29-1
TGCAGCGTTGACCTCACAGGGGGCGATGGCTACACCTTC
CSVDLTGGDGYTF
>TRBJ2-2|NA|NA|TRBV29-1
TGCAGCGTTGAGGGGGCCGAGGGTGGGACCGGGGAGCTGTTTTTT
CSVEGAEGGTGELFF
>TRBJ2-3|NA|NA|TRBV6-1
TGTGCCAGCAGTGATATGTCCGGGGTCGGCGATACGCAGTATTTT
CASSDMSGVGDTQYF
>TRBJ1-1|NA|NA|TRBV7-2
TGTGCCAGCAGCCTCCTTAAACACGCTTTCTTT
CASSLLKHAFF
>TRBJ2-7|NA|NA|TRBV18
TGTGCCAGCTCACAAAGGCAGGACGAGCAGTACTTC
CASSQRQDEQYF
>TRBJ2-1|TRBD2|NA|TRBV24-1
TGTGCCACCAGTGATAAGGGTCTGGCGGGAGCGAGTCTCTCCTACAATGAGCAGTTCTTC
CATSDKGLAGASLSYNEQFF
>TRBJ1-3|NA|NA|TRBV4-2
TGTGCCAGCAGCCAAGTCACCACAGGGTTCTTTGGAAACACCATATATTTT
CASSQVTTGFFGNTIYF
>TRBJ1-3|NA|NA|TRBV30
TGTGCCTGGAGTGTACACAGAAACACCATATATTTT
CAWSVHRNTIYF
>TRBJ2-2|TRBD1|NA|TRBV29-1
TGCAGCGTTTCAGGGGGAACCGGGGAGCTGTTTTTT
CSVSGGTGELFF
>TRBJ1-1|NA|once|TRBV6-1
TGTGCCAGCAGTGAAGGGCGGCTGAACACTGAAGCTTTCTTT
CASSEGRLNTEAFF
>TRBJ1-5|TRBD1|NA|TRBV9
TGTGCCAGCAGCGTTGATGACAGGGGGCTCAATCAGCCCCAGCATTTT
CASSVDDRGLNQPQHF
>TRBJ1-6|TRBD1|NA|TRBV30
TGTGCCTTTCAAGAGACAGGGGGAAGTTCACCCCTCCACTTT
CAFQETGGSSPLHF
>TRBJ2-1|TRBD2|NA|TRBV5-6
TGTGCCAGCAGCGTAGCGGGAGGGGGTTACAATGAGCAGTTCTTC
CASSVAGGGYNEQFF
>TRBJ1-6|NA|NA|TRBV10-3
TGTGCCATCAGTGAGTCGGAGAGCTCCTATAATTCACCCCTCCACTTT
CAISESESSYNSPLHF
>TRBJ2-7|NA|NA|TRBV27
TGTGCCAGCAGTTTACGAGCATACTACGAGCAGTACTTC
CASSLRAYYEQYF
>TRBJ1-2|NA|NA|TRBV18
TGTGCCAGCTCACCACGGGAGGATGGCTACACCTTC
CASSPREDGYTF
>TRBJ1-5|TRBD1|NA|TRBV30
TGTGCCTGGAGCCGAAACAGGGGGGAGCCCCAGCATTTT
CAWSRNRGEPQHF
>TRBJ2-3|TRBD2|NA|TRBV6-1
TGTGCCAGCAGTGAAGAGGCTAGCGGGAGGACCGCCCCCCCAGATACGCAGTATTTT
CASSEEASGRTAPPDTQYF
>TRBJ1-3|NA|once|TRBV30
TGTGCCTGGAGTGGATTCCGGCAGGGGAAAATAGACACCATATATTTT
CAWSGFRQGKIDTIYF
>TRBJ1-6|NA|NA|TRBV28
TGTGCCAGCAGTATACAGAATTCACCCCTCCACTTT
CASSIQNSPLHF
>TRBJ1-5|TRBD1|NA|TRBV28
TGTGCCAGCAGTTTATGGGGACAGGGGACAAATCAGCCCCAGCATTTT
CASSLWGQGTNQPQHF
>TRBJ2-7|NA|NA|TRBV7-9
TGTGCCAGCAGCTTAGATGAACAGCTCTCCTACGAGCAGTACTTC
CASSLDEQLSYEQYF
>TRBJ1-4|NA|NA|TRBV5-6
TGTGCCAGCACCGGACAGCCAAGTCATCGAGAACTGTTTTTT
CASTGQPSHRELFF
>TRBJ2-3|NA|NA|TRBV19
TGTGCCAGTAGTATAGATTCGGGGGGCTTCGATACGCAGTATTTT
CASSIDSGGFDTQYF
>TRBJ1-1|NA|NA|TRBV11-1
TGTGCCAGCAGCGCCGGACGGGGGAACACTGAAGCTTTCTTT
CASSAGRGNTEAFF
>TRBJ1-2|TRBD1|NA|TRBV12-3/TRBV12-4
TGTGCCAGCAGTATAACAGGGGGGTATGGCTACACCTTC
CASSITGGYGYTF
>TRBJ2-7|TRBD1|NA|TRBV19
TGTGCCAGTAGTGCCCCTGGGACAGGGATCCACGAGCAGTACTTC
CASSAPGTGIHEQYF
>TRBJ2-1|NA|NA|TRBV7-9
TGTGCCAGCAGTCGGAGAGAAAGTGAGCAGTTCTTC
CASSRRESEQFF